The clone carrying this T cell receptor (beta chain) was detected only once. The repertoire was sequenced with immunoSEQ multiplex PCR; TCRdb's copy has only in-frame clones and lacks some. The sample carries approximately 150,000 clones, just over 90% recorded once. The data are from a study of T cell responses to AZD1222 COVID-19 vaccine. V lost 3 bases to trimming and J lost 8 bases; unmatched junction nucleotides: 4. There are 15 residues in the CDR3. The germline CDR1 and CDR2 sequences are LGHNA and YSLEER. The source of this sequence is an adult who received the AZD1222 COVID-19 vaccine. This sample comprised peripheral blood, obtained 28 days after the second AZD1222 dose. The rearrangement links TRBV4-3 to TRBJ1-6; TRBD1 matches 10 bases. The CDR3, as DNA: TGCGCCAGCAGCCAGTCCGGGACAGGGGATTCACCCCTCCACTTT. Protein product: CASSQSGTGDSPLHF.